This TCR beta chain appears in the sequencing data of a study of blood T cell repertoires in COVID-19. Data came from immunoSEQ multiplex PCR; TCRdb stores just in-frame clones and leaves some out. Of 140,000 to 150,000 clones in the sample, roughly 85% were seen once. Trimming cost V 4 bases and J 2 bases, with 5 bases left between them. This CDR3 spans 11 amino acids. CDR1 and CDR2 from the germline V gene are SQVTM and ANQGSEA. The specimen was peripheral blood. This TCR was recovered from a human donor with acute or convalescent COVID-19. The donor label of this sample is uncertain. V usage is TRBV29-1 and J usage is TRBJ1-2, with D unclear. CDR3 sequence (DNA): TGCAGCGTTGCAGTCAACTATGGCTACACCTTC. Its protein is CSVAVNYGYTF.